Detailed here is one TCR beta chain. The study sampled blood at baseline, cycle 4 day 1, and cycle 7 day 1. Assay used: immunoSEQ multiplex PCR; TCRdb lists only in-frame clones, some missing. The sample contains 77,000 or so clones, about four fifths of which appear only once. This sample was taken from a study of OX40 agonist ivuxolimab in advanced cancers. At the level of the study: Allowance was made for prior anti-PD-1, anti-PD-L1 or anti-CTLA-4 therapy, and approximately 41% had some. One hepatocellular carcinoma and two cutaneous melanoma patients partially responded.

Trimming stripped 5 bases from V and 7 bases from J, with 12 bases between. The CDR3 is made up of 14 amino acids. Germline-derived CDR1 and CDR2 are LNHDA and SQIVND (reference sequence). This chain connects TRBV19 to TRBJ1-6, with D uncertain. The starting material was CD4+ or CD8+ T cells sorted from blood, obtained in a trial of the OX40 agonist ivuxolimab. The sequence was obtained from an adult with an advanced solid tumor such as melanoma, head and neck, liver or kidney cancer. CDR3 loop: CASSSSPGNSPLHF. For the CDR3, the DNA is TGTGCCAGTAGTTCGTCCCCGGGCAATTCACCCCTCCACTTT. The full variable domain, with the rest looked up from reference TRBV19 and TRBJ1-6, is DGGITQSPKYLFRKEGQNVTLSCEQNLNHDAMYWYRQDPGQGLRLIYYSQIVNDFQKGDIAEGYSVSREKKESFPLTVTSAQKNPTAFYLCASSSSPGNSPLHFGNGTRLTVT.